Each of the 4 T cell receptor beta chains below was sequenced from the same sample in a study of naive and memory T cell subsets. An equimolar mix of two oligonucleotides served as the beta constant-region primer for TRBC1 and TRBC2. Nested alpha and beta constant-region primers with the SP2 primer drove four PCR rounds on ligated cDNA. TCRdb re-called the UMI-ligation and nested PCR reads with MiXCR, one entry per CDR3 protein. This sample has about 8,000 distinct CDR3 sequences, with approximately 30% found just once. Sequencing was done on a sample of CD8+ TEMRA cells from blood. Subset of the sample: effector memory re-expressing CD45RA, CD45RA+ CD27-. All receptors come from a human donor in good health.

The CDR3, as DNA: TGCAGTGCTAGGGATCCCGCTGTTACGAGTTACAATGAGCAGTTCTTC. It codes for CSARDPAVTSYNEQFF. V gene TRBV20-1 combines with J gene TRBJ2-1; D gene unclear. Germline V lookup: CDR1 DFQATT, CDR2 SNEGSKA (reference sequence). Deletions cut 3 bases from V and 4 bases from J, with 19 bases between. The CDR3 has 16 residues.

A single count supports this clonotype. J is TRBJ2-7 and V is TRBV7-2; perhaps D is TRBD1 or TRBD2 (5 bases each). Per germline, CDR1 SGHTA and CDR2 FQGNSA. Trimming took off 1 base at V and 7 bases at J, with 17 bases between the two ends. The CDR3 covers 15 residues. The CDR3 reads CASSLGGTDTGEQYF. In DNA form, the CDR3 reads TGTGCCAGCAGCTTAGGGGGGACCGATACGGGGGAGCAGTACTTC.

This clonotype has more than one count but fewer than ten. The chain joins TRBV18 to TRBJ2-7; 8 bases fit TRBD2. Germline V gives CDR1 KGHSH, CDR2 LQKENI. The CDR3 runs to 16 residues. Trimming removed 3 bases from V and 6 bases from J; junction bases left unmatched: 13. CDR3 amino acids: CASSPPSGGGLGEQYF. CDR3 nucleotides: TGTGCCAGCTCACCCCCGAGCGGGGGAGGTCTGGGCGAGCAGTACTTC.

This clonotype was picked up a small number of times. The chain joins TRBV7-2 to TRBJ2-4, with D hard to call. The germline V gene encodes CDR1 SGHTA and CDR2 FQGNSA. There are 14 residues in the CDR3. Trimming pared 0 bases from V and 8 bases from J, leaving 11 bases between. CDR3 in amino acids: CASSLAMGMDIQYF. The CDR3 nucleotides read TGTGCCAGCAGCTTAGCGATGGGGATGGACATTCAGTACTTC.